Below, 29 T cell receptor beta chains from the same sample are listed, as sequenced in a study of blood T cell repertoires in COVID-19. Here immunoSEQ multiplex PCR was the method, and the copy in TCRdb shows in-frame clones only, minus some. This sample has more than 350,000 clones; about 87% occur once, and the top ten carry less than 11%. The sequenced sample consisted of peripheral blood. The receptors derive from a woman aged 25 to 39 with COVID-19, enrolled during active disease.

The sample holds a few counts of this clone. The chain recombines TRBV28 with TRBJ1-5; D is perhaps TRBD1 (5 bases). The CDR3 consists of 13 residues. V lost 8 bases, J lost 6 bases, and 14 bases lay in between. CDR1 and CDR2 (germline): MDHEN, SYDVKM. The CDR3 loop reads CASSRVVGQPQHF. The DNA of the CDR3 is TGTGCCAGCTCCAGGGTGGTGGGTCAGCCCCAGCATTTT.

This clone has a single count. This chain connects TRBV11-2 to TRBJ2-5; 10 bases line up with TRBD1. With 0 bases clipped from V and 5 bases from J, the junction kept 6 bases outside the gene matches. CDR1 and CDR2 from the germline V gene are SGHAT and FQNNGV. The CDR3 loop spans 16 amino acids. The CDR3 loop reads CASSLDRTGGMETQYF. In DNA, the CDR3 is TGTGCCAGCAGCTTAGATCGGACAGGGGGAATGGAGACCCAGTACTTC.

This chain connects TRBV4-2 to TRBJ2-7; TRBD2 aligns across 10 bases. CDR1 LGHNA and CDR2 YNFKEQ come from the germline V gene. The length of the CDR3 is 15 residues. V shed 1 base and J 4 bases; nucleotides not matched to a gene: 4. CDR3: CASSQAPSGSYEQYF. Written as DNA, the CDR3 is TGTGCCAGCAGCCAAGCTCCTAGCGGGAGTTACGAGCAGTACTTC.

The chain joins TRBV11-2 to TRBJ2-7; TRBD2 aligns across 9 bases. Losses at the gene ends were 5 bases for V and 1 base for J; bases not matched to a gene: 12. Germline V lookup: CDR1 SGHAT, CDR2 FQNNGV. CDR3 length: 17 amino acids. This CDR3 reads CASSPSVDSGGSYEQYF. CDR3 DNA: TGTGCCAGCAGCCCTTCCGTGGATAGCGGGGGATCCTACGAGCAGTACTTC. Full variable domain (remainder filled in from reference TRBV11-2 and TRBJ2-7): EAGVAQSPRYKIIEKRQSVAFWCNPISGHATLYWYQQILGQGPKLLIQFQNNGVVDDSQLPKDRFSAERLKGVDSTLKIQPAKLEDSAVYLCASSPSVDSGGSYEQYFGPGTRLTVT.

The genes are TRBV19 and TRBJ2-5, with TRBD2 matching 8 bases. The V segment lost 4 bases and the J segment 3 bases; nucleotides outside the gene matches: 7. CDR1 is LNHDA and CDR2 is SQIVND in the germline V gene (reference sequence). The CDR3 is 15 amino acids. Here the CDR3 reads CASSNPGGLEETQYF. As DNA, the CDR3 is TGTGCCAGTAGTAACCCGGGAGGGCTCGAAGAGACCCAGTACTTC. The variable domain in full, with the rest retrieved from reference TRBV19 and TRBJ2-5, is DGGITQSPKYLFRKEGQNVTLSCEQNLNHDAMYWYRQDPGQGLRLIYYSQIVNDFQKGDIAEGYSVSREKKESFPLTVTSAQKNPTAFYLCASSNPGGLEETQYFGPGTRLLVL.

This clone was counted a few times. The J gene is TRBJ1-3, the V gene TRBV2; D unresolved. CDR3 length: 13 amino acids. Trimming pared 4 bases from V and 2 bases from J, leaving 6 bases between. CDR1 SNHLY and CDR2 FYNNEI come from the germline V gene. CDR3 sequence (DNA): TGTGCCAGCAGTGGCGTGGCTGGAAACACCATATATTTT. This gives the protein CASSGVAGNTIYF.

The J gene is TRBJ2-3, the V gene TRBV5-1, with D possibly TRBD2 on 6 matching bases. Germline CDR1 and CDR2: SGHRS and YFSETQ. V shed 10 bases and J shed 2 bases, with 14 bases lying between them. The CDR3 sequence is 13 residues long. CDR3: CASGRDHTDTQYF. In DNA form, the CDR3 reads TGCGCCTCGGGGCGGGACCACACAGATACGCAGTATTTT.

The chain recombines TRBV7-9 with TRBJ2-4; possible D gene TRBD1, 6 bases. The germline CDR1 and CDR2 sequences are SEHNR and FQNEAQ (reference sequence). The CDR3 spans 15 residues. V gave up 5 bases and J gave up 0 bases, with 11 bases separating them. The CDR3 loop is CASSPDRLAKNIQYF. The DNA of the CDR3 is TGTGCCAGCAGCCCCGACAGGCTAGCCAAAAACATTCAGTACTTC.

Only a few counts were recorded for this clone. The chain couples TRBV6-5 to TRBJ1-2, with 7 bases matching TRBD1. Germline V CDR1 and CDR2: MNHEY, SVGAGI. The CDR3 contains 13 residues. V trimming: 5 bases; J trimming: 8 bases; junction bases outside the gene matches: 8. CDR3 sequence reads: CASSRRTGLGYTF. As DNA, the CDR3 is TGTGCCAGCAGTAGAAGGACAGGCTTGGGCTACACCTTC.

The chain carries TRBV7-2 and TRBJ2-1; 12 bases line up with TRBD2. From germline, CDR1 is SGHTA and CDR2 FQGNSA. The CDR3 has 16 amino acids. Losses at the gene ends were 6 bases for V and 9 bases for J; bases not matched to a gene: 12. The CDR3 DNA reads TGTGCCAGCAGGACCTCGATGGGACTAGCGGGTAGTGAGCAGTTCTTC. It yields the protein CASRTSMGLAGSEQFF.

The rearrangement links TRBV10-2 to TRBJ2-1, with a weak D call TRBD1 (6 bases). Trimming shortened V by 5 bases and J by 6 bases, and 17 bases separated the two germline ends. CDR1 is WSHSY and CDR2 is SAAADI in the germline V gene. The CDR3 sequence is 15 residues long. The CDR3 sequence: CASSLRALGANEQFF. The CDR3 DNA is TGCGCCAGCAGTCTCCGGGCCTTGGGGGCCAATGAGCAGTTCTTC.

The V call is TRBV2, the J call TRBJ1-4; D unclear. This CDR3 spans 14 amino acids. The germline V gene has CDR1 SNHLY and CDR2 FYNNEI. Trimming shortened V by 1 base and J by 5 bases, and 8 bases separated the two germline ends. The CDR3 sequence is CASSEGSGNEKLFF. The CDR3 bases are TGTGCCAGCAGTGAAGGGTCCGGGAATGAAAAACTGTTTTTT.

This chain uses TRBV3-1 (or the pseudogene TRBV3-2) with TRBJ1-1; maybe TRBD1 (6 bases). Germline assignment: CDR1 LGHDT and CDR2 YNNKEL (reference sequence). The CDR3 runs to 14 residues. Trimming removed 3 bases from V and 3 bases from J, with 11 bases in between. In DNA form, the CDR3 reads TGTGCCAGCAGCCAGCAGGGGAGGGACACTGAAGCTTTCTTT. Its translation is CASSQQGRDTEAFF.

This clone was seen once. The chain links TRBV5-4 to TRBJ2-5; D is uncertain. Germline V gene data show CDR1 as SGHNT and CDR2 as YYREEE (reference sequence). Trimming stripped 3 bases from V and 1 base from J, with 16 bases between. The CDR3 length is 16 residues. The CDR3 DNA follows: TGTGCCAGCAGCTCGTATGACGAGGCAGTCCAAGAGACCCAGTACTTC. This translates into CASSSYDEAVQETQYF.

This clone was recorded only once. V gene TRBV30 combines with J gene TRBJ2-1; 7 positions match TRBD2. Germline loops: CDR1 GTSNPN, CDR2 SVGIG (reference sequence). V lost 4 bases and J lost 4; bases outside the gene matches: 7. This CDR3 has 14 amino acids. This chain's CDR3 is CAWTSGPPYNEQFF. The CDR3 coding sequence is TGTGCCTGGACTAGCGGCCCACCTTACAATGAGCAGTTCTTC. The variable domain in full, with the rest retrieved from reference TRBV30 and TRBJ2-1, is SQTIHQWPATLVQPVGSPLSLECTVEGTSNPNLYWYRQAAGRGLQLLFYSVGIGQISSEVPQNLSASRPQDRQFILSSKKLLLSDSGFYLCAWTSGPPYNEQFFGPGTRLTVL.

The rearrangement uses TRBV23-1 and TRBJ2-3, with D maybe TRBD2 (5 bases). TRBV23-1 falls under the ORF class, with uncertain function. There are 13 residues in the CDR3. Trimming cost V 4 bases and J 1 base, with 6 bases left between them. The CDR3 nucleotides are TGCGCCAGCAGTCGTAGCGGCACAGATACGCAGTATTTT. Its protein is CASSRSGTDTQYF.

The V gene is TRBV18, the J gene TRBJ2-7, with 8 nucleotides matching TRBD1. CDR3 size: 13 residues. Germline V gene lookup returns CDR1 KGHSH and CDR2 LQKENI. Trimming removed 4 bases from V and 3 bases from J; junction bases left unmatched: 2. In DNA form, the CDR3 reads TGTGCCAGCTCACGACAGGGGAGCTACGAGCAGTACTTC. Amino acid sequence: CASSRQGSYEQYF.

This clone came up once. The genes are TRBV10-1 and TRBJ2-2; 9 nucleotides agree with TRBD1. The germline V gene has CDR1 WNHNN and CDR2 SYGVQD (reference sequence). This CDR3 comprises 14 residues. V was clipped by 6 bases and J by 7 bases; unmatched bases: 6. The CDR3 DNA is TGCGCCAGCAGACCCGGGACAGGGAGCGGGGAGCTGTTTTTT. This gives the protein CASRPGTGSGELFF.

The chain employs TRBV5-4 and TRBJ2-3, with D possibly being TRBD2 (6 bases). The germline V gene has CDR1 SGHNT and CDR2 YYREEE (reference sequence). The CDR3 has 16 residues. V was cut by 0 bases and J by 3 bases, with 14 bases left in between. The CDR3 DNA is TGTGCCAGCAGCTTGGCCACGGGAGCGGCTACAGATACGCAGTATTTT. Protein product: CASSLATGAATDTQYF. Based on the CDR3 plus reference TRBV5-4 and TRBJ2-3, the full variable domain is ETGVTQSPTHLIKTRGQQVTLRCSSQSGHNTVSWYQQALGQGPQFIFQYYREEENGRGNFPPRFSGLQFPNYSSELNVNALELDDSALYLCASSLATGAATDTQYFGPGTRLTVL.

The genes are TRBV6-4 and TRBJ2-2, with D possibly being TRBD1 (6 bases). Germline V lookup: CDR1 MRHNA, CDR2 SNTAGT. Trimming took 4 bases from V and 4 from J, leaving 16 bases between them. The CDR3 extends over 16 amino acids. The DNA for the CDR3 is TGTGCCAGCAGTGCACAGGGTGGGGATGGCACCGGGGAGCTGTTTTTT. Its translation: CASSAQGGDGTGELFF.

The V gene is TRBV14, the J gene TRBJ2-2, with TRBD2 as a possible D gene (6 bases). CDR1 is SGHDN, CDR2 FVKESK, per germline. This CDR3 region has 15 residues. The V and J ends lost 3 bases and 5 bases respectively, with 13 bases between them. The CDR3 loop reads CASSHQLGGTGELFF. As DNA, the CDR3 is TGTGCCAGCAGCCACCAACTAGGAGGGACCGGGGAGCTGTTTTTT.

The sample holds a few counts of this clone. The same CDR3 is also encoded by other DNA sequences in this sample. V and J are TRBV19 and TRBJ2-2; 8 nucleotides agree with TRBD2. V gave up 5 bases and J gave up 7 bases; unmatched junction bases: 9. CDR3 length: 15 amino acids. The germline V gene encodes CDR1 LNHDA and CDR2 SQIVND (reference sequence). The CDR3 DNA reads TGTGCCAGTAGTCCCGGGGGGGTTCGGGTCGGGGAGCTGTTTTTT. Its translation is CASSPGGVRVGELFF.

V is TRBV24-1 and J is TRBJ2-5; 12 positions match TRBD1. There are 16 residues in the CDR3. V lost 2 bases and J lost 4; bases outside the gene matches: 4. The V gene's germline CDR1 is KGHDR and CDR2 SFDVKD. CDR3 DNA: TGTGCCACCAGTGATTCGGGACAGGGGGCTGGAGAGACCCAGTACTTC. It yields the protein CATSDSGQGAGETQYF.

The chain employs TRBV7-9 and TRBJ2-7, with D possibly being TRBD1 (6 bases). This CDR3 has 17 residues. The germline V gene encodes CDR1 SEHNR and CDR2 FQNEAQ (reference sequence). V dropped 5 bases and J dropped 1 base, with 21 bases sitting between them. CDR3 in amino acids: CASSQYEGQGLSYEQYF. CDR3 nucleotides: TGTGCCAGCAGCCAATACGAGGGGCAGGGGTTATCCTACGAGCAGTACTTC.

The rearrangement joins TRBV12-2 to TRBJ2-7; the D segment call TRBD2 is taken from the table without a DNA check. TRBV12-2 has pseudogene status. This CDR3 has 15 amino acids. The CDR3, as DNA: TGTGCAAGTCGCTATTGCCCGCCCGAGGTCTGCGAGCAGTACTTC. It encodes CASRYCPPEVCEQYF.

The genes are TRBV6-5 and TRBJ1-2; D is ambiguous. Germline CDR1 MNHEY, CDR2 SVGAGI. The CDR3 consists of 14 residues. V was cut by 0 bases and J by 0 bases, with 5 bases left in between. DNA for the CDR3: TGTGCCAGCAGTTACTCGCAGTCTAACTATGGCTACACCTTC. Amino acids: CASSYSQSNYGYTF.

This clone was observed once. The genes are TRBV5-1 and TRBJ2-3; the match to TRBD2 covers 9 bases. The V and J ends lost 4 bases and 5 bases, in that order; junction bases with no gene match: 8. This CDR3 is built from 15 residues. The germline V gene encodes CDR1 SGHRS and CDR2 YFSETQ. The CDR3, as DNA: TGCGCCAGCAGCCTTCGCCTGACTAGCGGAGATACGCAGTATTTT. This encodes CASSLRLTSGDTQYF. The full variable domain, rest sourced from reference TRBV5-1 and TRBJ2-3, is KAGVTQTPRYLIKTRGQQVTLSCSPISGHRSVSWYQQTPGQGLQFLFEYFSETQRNKGNFPGRFSGRQFSNSRSEMNVSTLELGDSALYLCASSLRLTSGDTQYFGPGTRLTVL.

The V gene is TRBV6-1, the J gene TRBJ2-3; 8 bases map to TRBD2. This CDR3 comprises 17 residues. Unmatched junction bases numbered 8, after V lost 3 bases and J lost 0 bases. Germline V gives CDR1 MNHNS, CDR2 SASEGT. The DNA for the CDR3 is TGTGCCAGCAGTGAGGTCCCAGCGGGAGTGAGCACAGATACGCAGTATTTT. Its protein is CASSEVPAGVSTDTQYF.

This clone was seen a single time. The chain couples TRBV7-2 to TRBJ2-2; 8 bases align to TRBD2. This CDR3 has 14 residues. Trimming at V came to 6 bases and at J to 5 bases, leaving 5 bases not matched to a gene. Germline CDR1 and CDR2: SGHTA and FQGNSA. The CDR3 is CASSPTGGTGELFF. CDR3 sequence (DNA): TGTGCCAGCAGTCCAACGGGGGGGACCGGGGAGCTGTTTTTT.